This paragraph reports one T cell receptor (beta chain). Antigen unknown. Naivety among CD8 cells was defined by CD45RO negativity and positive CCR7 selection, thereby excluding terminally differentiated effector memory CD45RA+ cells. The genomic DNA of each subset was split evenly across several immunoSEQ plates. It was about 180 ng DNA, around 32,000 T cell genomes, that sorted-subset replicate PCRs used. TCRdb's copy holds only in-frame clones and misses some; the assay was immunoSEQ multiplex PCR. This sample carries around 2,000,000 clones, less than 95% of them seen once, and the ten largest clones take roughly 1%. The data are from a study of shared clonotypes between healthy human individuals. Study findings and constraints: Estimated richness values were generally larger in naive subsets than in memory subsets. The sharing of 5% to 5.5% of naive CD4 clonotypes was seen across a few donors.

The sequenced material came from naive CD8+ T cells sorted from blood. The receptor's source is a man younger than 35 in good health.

The CDR3 sequence is CASSLALGIAGNTESSYNEQFF. CDR3 nucleotide sequence: TGTGCCAGCAGCTTAGCGCTTGGGATAGCGGGCAATACCGAGAGCTCCTACAATGAGCAGTTCTTC. The V gene is TRBV7-8, the J gene TRBJ2-1; TRBD2 aligns across 7 bases. Germline CDR1 SGHVS, CDR2 FQNEAQ. The CDR3 loop spans 22 amino acids. With V trimmed by 0 bases and J by 0 bases, 20 bases remained unmatched. Drawing the rest from reference TRBV7-8 and TRBJ2-1, the complete variable domain is GAGVSQSPRYKVAKRGQDVALRCDPISGHVSLFWYQQALGQGPEFLTYFQNEAQLDKSGLPSDRFFAERPEGSVSTLKIQRTQQEDSAVYLCASSLALGIAGNTESSYNEQFFGPGTRLTVL.